Listed here are 8 T cell receptor beta chains from one sample, sequenced in a study of T cell repertoires in cytomegalovirus infection. TCRdb re-called the reads through MiXCR, storing one row per CDR3 protein. The sample contains about 740,000 distinct CDR3 sequences, roughly a third of which appear only once. The sequencing sample was made of PBMCs. These receptors came from a human donor in good health (CMV status not recorded). Some clones in this sample may be carry-over from other donors' samples.

The chain has TRBV11-2 and TRBJ1-2; the D is unclear. Germline V lookup: CDR1 SGHAT, CDR2 FQNNGV. This CDR3 contains 13 residues. V lost 1 base and J lost 6, with 9 bases in between. The CDR3 sequence: CASSLVQLHGYTF. DNA of the CDR3: TGTGCCAGCAGCTTAGTACAGCTACATGGCTACACCTTC.

This clonotype showed up many times. V gene TRBV28 combines with J gene TRBJ1-2; maybe TRBD1 (6 bases). Trimming left V 2 bases short and J 4 bases short, with 14 bases between. Per germline, CDR1 MDHEN and CDR2 SYDVKM. CDR3 length: 15 residues. CDR3 in DNA: TGTGCCAGCAGTTTACTGCAGGGGTGGGGCTATGGCTACACCTTC. This encodes CASSLLQGWGYGYTF.

Of note for this clonotype: Possible read error: a much larger clone is one base away. The V gene is TRBV7-2, the J gene TRBJ2-1, with D perhaps matching TRBD1 (5 bases). V lost 1 base and J lost 12, with 16 bases in between. The CDR3 extends over 14 amino acids. Germline V gene sequence: CDR1 SGHTA, CDR2 FQGNSA. DNA of the CDR3: TGTGCCAGCAGCTTAGTATCCCAGGGCCGGATGCAGTTCTTC. Translation gives CASSLVSQGRMQFF.

The J gene is TRBJ2-5, the V gene TRBV27; no firm D call. Deletions cut 7 bases from V and 1 base from J, with 16 bases between. This CDR3 is built from 15 residues. CDR1 and CDR2 from the germline V gene are MNHEY and SMNVEV (reference sequence). The CDR3 nucleotides read TGTGCCAGCACTTATGTACACGGACGCCAAGAGACCCAGTACTTC. Its protein product is CASTYVHGRQETQYF.

This clonotype was picked up a small number of times. The chain employs TRBV2 and TRBJ2-7; a weak D match, TRBD1 (5 bases). Trimming removed 2 bases from V and 5 bases from J, with 16 bases in between. Germline loops: CDR1 SNHLY, CDR2 FYNNEI. The CDR3 length is 15 residues. The CDR3 here is CASSESGEGAHEQYF. The DNA for the CDR3 is TGTGCCAGCAGTGAAAGTGGGGAAGGGGCCCACGAGCAGTACTTC.

V gene TRBV25-1 combines with J gene TRBJ1-4; D unresolved. Trimming stripped 6 bases from V and 8 bases from J, with 19 bases between. The CDR3 extends over 15 amino acids. Germline V lookup: CDR1 MGHDK, CDR2 SYGVNS. CDR3 sequence reads: CASSDARTVGEKLFF. CDR3 nucleotide sequence: TGTGCCAGCAGCGACGCAAGGACCGTGGGCGAAAAACTGTTTTTT. Filled out from reference TRBV25-1 and TRBJ1-4, the complete variable domain reads EADIYQTPRYLVIGTGKKITLECSQTMGHDKMYWYQQDPGMELHLIHYSYGVNSTEKGDLSSESTVSRIRTEHFPLTLESARPSHTSQYLCASSDARTVGEKLFFGSGTQLSVL.

The chain employs TRBV7-9 and TRBJ2-5; no clear D gene. The CDR3 loop spans 14 amino acids. Germline-derived CDR1 and CDR2 are SEHNR and FQNEAQ (reference sequence). Trimming took off 3 bases at V and 2 bases at J, with 10 bases between the two ends. CDR3 nucleotide sequence: TGTGCCAGCAGCTTGTTAAGGACGCAAGAGACCCAGTACTTC. Translated, it gives CASSLLRTQETQYF. Full variable domain (rest looked up from reference TRBV7-9 and TRBJ2-5): DTGVSQNPRHKITKRGQNVTFRCDPISEHNRLYWYRQTLGQGPEFLTYFQNEAQLEKSRLLSDRFSAERPKGSFSTLEIQRTEQGDSAMYLCASSLLRTQETQYFGPGTRLLVL.

V usage is TRBV5-5 and J usage is TRBJ2-2, with TRBD1 matching over 8 bases. V lost 4 bases to trimming and J lost 3 bases; unmatched junction nucleotides: 8. The CDR3 is 16 residues long. Germline values: CDR1 SGHKS, CDR2 YYEKEE (reference sequence). The CDR3 bases are TGTGCCAGCAGCCTATGGACAGGGAAGCACACCGGGGAGCTGTTTTTT. This sequence encodes CASSLWTGKHTGELFF.